The 18 T cell receptor beta chains in this list originate from one sample, sequenced in a study of monozygotic twins with inflammatory bowel disease. TCRdb reprocessed the 5' RACE reads and keeps a single row for each CDR3 protein, giving no DNA. This repertoire includes some 330,000 distinct CDR3 sequences. The sequenced sample was blood. The receptor source for this set is a human donor with ulcerative colitis or Crohn's disease, or a healthy co-twin of an affected twin (not recorded which).

The chain links TRBV24-1 to TRBJ2-3; the D call from TCRdb, TRBD2, cannot be confirmed without DNA. In germline, CDR1 is KGHDR, CDR2 SFDVKD. The CDR3 loop spans 15 amino acids. The CDR3 loop is CATSDYGRDTDTQYF.

The CDR3 protein is CASSPRDTGGF. The chain has TRBV7-2 and TRBJ2-7; TCRdb's D call, TRBD2, is unchecked because there is no DNA. Germline CDR1 reads SGHTA; CDR2 reads FQGNSA. The CDR3 extends over 11 amino acids.

The chain carries TRBV7-2 and TRBJ1-3; the TRBD1 assignment by TCRdb is unverifiable without DNA. There are 15 residues in the CDR3. Germline assignment: CDR1 SGHTA and CDR2 FQGNSA. The CDR3 loop reads CASSPPGGVRNTIYF.

The chain recombines TRBV28 with TRBJ1-5; the TRBD1 assignment by TCRdb is unverifiable without DNA. Germline CDR1 and CDR2: MDHEN and SYDVKM. The CDR3 covers 15 residues. The CDR3 spells CASSSGQGRDQPQHF.

The V call is TRBV7-9, the J call TRBJ2-1; as DNA is missing, the TRBD1 call by TCRdb cannot be tested. The germline V gene has CDR1 SEHNR and CDR2 FQNEAQ (reference sequence). CDR3 length: 17 amino acids. CDR3 sequence reads: CASSPHPRERNYNEQFF. The full variable domain, completed using reference TRBV7-9 and TRBJ2-1, is DTGVSQNPRHKITKRGQNVTFRCDPISEHNRLYWYRQTLGQGPEFLTYFQNEAQLEKSRLLSDRFSAERPKGSFSTLEIQRTEQGDSAMYLCASSPHPRERNYNEQFFGPGTRLTVL.

V is TRBV27 and J is TRBJ2-2; no DNA is available, so the TRBD2 call from TCRdb remains unchecked. Germline CDR1 reads MNHEY; CDR2 reads SMNVEV (reference sequence). The CDR3 runs 15 residues. The CDR3: CASSLSGPRPGELFF.

The V and J genes are TRBV7-2 and TRBJ2-7. The CDR3 runs to 14 residues. CDR1 and CDR2 from the germline V gene are SGHTA and FQGNSA. The chain's CDR3 is CASSLDVGSYEQYF.

The chain is built from TRBV7-3 and TRBJ2-2; TCRdb returns TRBD1, unconfirmable since there is no DNA. From germline, CDR1 is SGHTA and CDR2 FQGTGA. The CDR3 has 16 amino acids. This CDR3 reads CASSLGHQANTGELFF.

The chain employs TRBV30 and TRBJ2-3. The CDR3 runs 11 residues. Looked up from germline, CDR1 is GTSNPN and CDR2 is SVGIG (reference sequence). Here the CDR3 reads CAWSWSATQYF.

The CDR3 sequence is CASSLTASSNQPQHF. This chain links TRBV12-3 or TRBV12-4 with TRBJ1-5. This CDR3 region has 15 residues.

The chain combines TRBV7-2 with TRBJ2-2; checking the TCRdb D call of TRBD1 is not possible without DNA. Germline V gene sequence: CDR1 SGHTA, CDR2 FQGNSA. This CDR3 contains 15 residues. The CDR3 region is CASSLLGRYIGELFF.

This chain links TRBV7-2 with TRBJ1-1. From germline, CDR1 is SGHTA and CDR2 FQGNSA. There are 13 residues in the CDR3. CDR3 in amino acids: CASSLNINTEAFF.

This CDR3 reads CASSLERTDNEQFF. The V gene is TRBV11-2, the J gene TRBJ2-1; lacking DNA, the TRBD1 call made by TCRdb goes unchecked. Germline V lookup: CDR1 SGHAT, CDR2 FQNNGV. The CDR3 sequence is 14 residues long.

CDR3 region: CASSSRGRPSTDTQYF. The chain combines TRBV28 with TRBJ2-3. The germline V gene encodes CDR1 MDHEN and CDR2 SYDVKM. The CDR3 runs to 16 residues.

The V call is TRBV24-1, the J call TRBJ2-2; TCRdb lists TRBD2, though no DNA is available to test this call. Germline V gene data show CDR1 as KGHDR and CDR2 as SFDVKD. The CDR3 length is 19 residues. The CDR3 is CATSDYRTSGGLNTGELFF.

The chain recombines TRBV30 with TRBJ2-2; lacking DNA, the TRBD2 call made by TCRdb goes unchecked. CDR3 length: 14 residues. The germline gives CDR1 GTSNPN, CDR2 SVGIG (reference sequence). Here the CDR3 reads CAWTGGPNTGELFF.

The V call is TRBV10-3, the J call TRBJ1-1; there is no DNA to check the TCRdb D call of TRBD1. The CDR3 extends over 15 amino acids. Germline values: CDR1 ENHRY, CDR2 SYGVKD. The CDR3 here is CAISDVGQGTTEAFF.

This rearrangement joins TRBV19 to TRBJ1-2; the TCRdb call, TRBD1, lacks DNA for checking. Germline CDR1 LNHDA, CDR2 SQIVND (reference sequence). This CDR3 is 14 amino acids long. The CDR3: CASQGMGASYGYTF.